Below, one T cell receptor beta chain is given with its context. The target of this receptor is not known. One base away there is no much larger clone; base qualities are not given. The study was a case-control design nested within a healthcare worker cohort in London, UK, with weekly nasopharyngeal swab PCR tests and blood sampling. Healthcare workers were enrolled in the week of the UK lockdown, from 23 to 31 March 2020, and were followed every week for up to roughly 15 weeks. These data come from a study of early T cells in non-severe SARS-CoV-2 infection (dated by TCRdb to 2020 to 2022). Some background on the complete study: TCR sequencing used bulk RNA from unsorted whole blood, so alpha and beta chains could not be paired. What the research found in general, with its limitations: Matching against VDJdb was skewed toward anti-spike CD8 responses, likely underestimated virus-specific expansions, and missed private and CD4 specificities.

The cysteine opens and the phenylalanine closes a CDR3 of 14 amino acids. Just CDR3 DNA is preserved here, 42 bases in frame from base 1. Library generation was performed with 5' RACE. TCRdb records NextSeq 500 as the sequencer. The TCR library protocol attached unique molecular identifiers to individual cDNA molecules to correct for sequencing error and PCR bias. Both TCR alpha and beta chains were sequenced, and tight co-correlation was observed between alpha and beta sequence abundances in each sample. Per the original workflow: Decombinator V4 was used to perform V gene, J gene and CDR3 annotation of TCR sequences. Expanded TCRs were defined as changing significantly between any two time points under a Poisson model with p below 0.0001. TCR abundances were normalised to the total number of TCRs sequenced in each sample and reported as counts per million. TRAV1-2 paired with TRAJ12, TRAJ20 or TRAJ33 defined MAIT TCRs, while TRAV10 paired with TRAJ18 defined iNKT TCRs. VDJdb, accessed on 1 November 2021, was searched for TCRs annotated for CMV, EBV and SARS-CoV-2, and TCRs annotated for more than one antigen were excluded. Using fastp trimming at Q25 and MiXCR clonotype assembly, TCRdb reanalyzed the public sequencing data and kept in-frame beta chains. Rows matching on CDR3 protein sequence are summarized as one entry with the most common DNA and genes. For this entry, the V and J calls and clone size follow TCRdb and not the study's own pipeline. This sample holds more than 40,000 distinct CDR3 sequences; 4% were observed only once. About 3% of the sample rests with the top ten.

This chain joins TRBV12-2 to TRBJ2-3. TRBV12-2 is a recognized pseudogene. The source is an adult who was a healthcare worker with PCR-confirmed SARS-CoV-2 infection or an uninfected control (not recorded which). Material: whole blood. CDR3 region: CASRLSRWRDTQYF. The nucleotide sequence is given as TGTGCAAGTCGCTTATCTAGGTGGCGAGATACGCAGTATTTT.